This TCR beta chain originates from a study of Ad26.COV2.S vaccination and SARS-CoV-2 variants. The study's findings and limits: While placebo recipients had lower spike-specific TCR breadth, vaccine recipients had more. CD8+ and CD4+ T cells specific for spike reportedly responded with substantial breadth after vaccination.

Generated by immunoSEQ multiplex PCR, the TCRdb table keeps only in-frame clones and is missing some. The sample has 360,000 or so clones; about 88% are singletons. This clone was counted only a few times. Its antigen is not identified. V gave up 4 bases and J gave up 4 bases; unmatched junction bases: 10. The CDR3 is 17 amino acids. Germline-derived CDR1 and CDR2 are LGHDT and YNNKEL (reference sequence). Treatment: approximately 18 received Ad26.COV2.S at low or high dose, single or two shots; 5 received placebo; per-sample allocation not given. Samples came from day 63 after the first vaccine or placebo injection.

Sequencing used peripheral blood, obtained in a trial of Ad26.COV2.S vaccine versus placebo. The sequence was obtained from a person aged 18 to 65 who received the Ad26.COV2.S COVID-19 vaccine or a placebo. The chain carries TRBV3-1 (or the pseudogene TRBV3-2) and TRBJ1-6; 7 bases are a match to TRBD1. The CDR3 is CASSRKGQSLYNSPLHF. CDR3 nucleotide sequence: TGTGCCAGCAGCCGGAAGGGACAGTCCCTTTATAATTCACCCCTCCACTTT.